What follows are 21 T cell receptor beta chains derived from one specimen sequenced in a study of T cells in Graves' hyperthyroidism and ophthalmopathy. The investigators amplified TCR beta CDR3 regions from RNA transcripts. Using the HTBI primer set, a first-round RT-PCR was run on the TCR CDR3. TCRdb re-called the multiplex PCR reads through MiXCR, storing one row per CDR3 protein. Of fewer than 750,000 distinct CDR3 sequences in the sample, roughly 14% are singletons; the top ten hold around 4.5%. The sequencing input was blood. These receptors came from a woman aged 40 to 50 with Graves' ophthalmopathy.

The V call is TRBV28, the J call TRBJ2-5; D may be TRBD2 (6 bases). Germline CDR1 is MDHEN and CDR2 is SYDVKM. CDR3 size: 15 residues. V dropped 2 bases and J dropped 7 bases, with 17 bases sitting between them. The CDR3 spells CASSLHGSLEGTQYF. For the CDR3, the DNA is TGTGCCAGCAGTTTACACGGGAGCCTTGAGGGGACCCAGTACTTC.

This clonotype was observed at least ten times. The rearrangement links TRBV19 to TRBJ1-3; D unclear. V was trimmed by 7 bases and J by 7 bases, leaving 11 bases between them. Looked up from germline, CDR1 is LNHDA and CDR2 is SQIVND (reference sequence). This CDR3 spans 12 amino acids. CDR3 in DNA: TGTGCCAGTAATGACCAGGAGAACACCATATATTTT. This gives the protein CASNDQENTIYF.

The chain links TRBV5-5 to TRBJ2-7, with TRBD1 as a possible D gene (6 bases). V lost 0 bases to trimming and J lost 4 bases, with 14 bases between them. The CDR3 runs 15 residues. The germline V gene encodes CDR1 SGHKS and CDR2 YYEKEE (reference sequence). The CDR3 coding sequence is TGTGCCAGCAGCTTGGCCAGGGGCGCCCGATACGAGCAGTACTTC. It codes for CASSLARGARYEQYF.

This CDR3 reads CASRGGEGWGEQYF. The CDR3 nucleotides read TGTGCCAGCAGGGGGGGGGAGGGATGGGGCGAGCAGTACTTC. The V and J genes are TRBV28 and TRBJ2-7, with 7 bases lining up with TRBD2. The CDR3 is 14 amino acids. Germline values: CDR1 MDHEN, CDR2 SYDVKM. V trimming: 6 bases; J trimming: 6 bases; junction bases outside the gene matches: 11.

There are many counts of this clonotype. The V call is TRBV20-1, the J call TRBJ2-1; weak D call: TRBD2 (5 bases). V shed 3 bases and J shed 9 bases, with 9 bases lying between them. This CDR3 has 11 residues. The V gene's germline CDR1 is DFQATT and CDR2 SNEGSKA (reference sequence). CDR3 in DNA: TGCAGTGCTAGTGTAGAGGGTGAGCAGTTCTTC. Its translation is CSASVEGEQFF.

The chain links TRBV10-1 to TRBJ1-1; 9 nucleotides match TRBD1. V trimming: 2 bases; J trimming: 7 bases; junction bases outside the gene matches: 11. The V gene's germline CDR1 is WNHNN and CDR2 SYGVQD (reference sequence). The CDR3 loop spans 16 amino acids. This chain's CDR3 is CASSERDREGLIEAFF. CDR3 DNA sequence: TGCGCCAGCAGTGAGCGGGACAGGGAAGGTCTTATTGAAGCTTTCTTT.

The chain carries TRBV19 and TRBJ1-1; tentative D call: TRBD1 (6 bases). The CDR3 has 15 amino acids. Per germline, CDR1 LNHDA and CDR2 SQIVND (reference sequence). Trimming removed 6 bases at V and 1 base at J, with 15 bases between. Here the CDR3 DNA reads TGTGCCAGTAGACCACCCGGGGGCGGGAACACTGAAGCTTTCTTT. This encodes CASRPPGGGNTEAFF.

This clonotype was seen only a few times. This sequence joins TRBV6-2 or TRBV6-3 and TRBJ2-6, with D possibly TRBD1 on 6 matching bases. Trimming took off 7 bases at V and 3 bases at J, with 10 bases between the two ends. Per the germline V gene, CDR1 is MNHEY and CDR2 is SVGEGT. The CDR3 runs 14 residues. The CDR3 region is CASKGVGGANVLTF. The CDR3 nucleotides read TGTGCCAGCAAGGGGGTCGGTGGGGCCAACGTCCTGACTTTC.

Regarding this clonotype: This may arise from a read error, as a much more abundant clone is one base away. The V call is TRBV29-1, the J call TRBJ2-5; possibly TRBD1 for D (5 bases). CDR1 and CDR2 from the germline V gene are SQVTM and ANQGSEA. The CDR3 extends over 13 amino acids. As DNA, the CDR3 is TGCAGCGTTGAACAGGGTGAGCAAGGGACCCAGTACTTC. Encoded protein: CSVEQGEQGTQYF.

This clonotype was recorded at least ten times. This rearrangement joins TRBV28 to TRBJ2-7; maybe TRBD2 (5 bases). The CDR3 runs to 13 residues. From germline, CDR1 is MDHEN and CDR2 SYDVKM. The V end was cut by 5 bases, the J end by 6 bases, with 14 bases between. The CDR3, as DNA: TGTGCCAGCAGTCGGGATTTCCCCCCCGAGCAGTACTTC. As protein: CASSRDFPPEQYF.

In this sample, this clonotype turned up many times. This chain joins TRBV12-3 or TRBV12-4 and TRBJ1-1; the D gene is possibly TRBD1 (6 bases). The CDR3 covers 15 residues. The V end lost 5 bases, the J end lost 6 bases, and 19 bases lay between the germline ends. The CDR3 DNA reads as TGTGCCAGCAGTACCAACAGGGAAGGTAGTGCTGAAGCTTTCTTT. This codes for CASSTNREGSAEAFF.

This clonotype was observed a few times. The rearrangement uses TRBV4-2 and TRBJ2-3; TRBD2 might be the D (6 bases). V lost 1 base to trimming and J lost 4 bases, with 21 bases between them. The CDR3 extends over 18 amino acids. Germline V gives CDR1 LGHNA, CDR2 YNFKEQ. The chain's CDR3 is CASSQGLTGTPSSDTQYF. CDR3 sequence (DNA): TGTGCCAGCAGCCAAGGTCTTACCGGGACTCCCAGCTCAGATACGCAGTATTTT.

The sample holds many counts of this clonotype. The genes are TRBV7-3 and TRBJ1-1; maybe TRBD1 (6 bases). In germline, CDR1 is SGHTA, CDR2 FQGTGA. The CDR3 spans 13 residues. The germline V and J ends were trimmed by 4 bases and 5 bases, with 11 bases remaining between them. CDR3 in amino acids: CASSWQGRTEAFF. CDR3 in DNA: TGTGCCAGCAGCTGGCAGGGGAGGACTGAAGCTTTCTTT.

The chain recombines TRBV6-2 or TRBV6-3 with TRBJ2-3; 7 bases fit TRBD2. J was trimmed by 0 bases and V by 4 bases; bases with no gene match: 4. CDR3 size: 15 residues. CDR1 and CDR2 (germline): MNHEY, SVGEGT. The CDR3 loop is CASSSWTRSTDTQYF. CDR3 nucleotides: TGTGCCAGCAGTTCCTGGACTAGGAGCACAGATACGCAGTATTTT.

The gene calls are TRBV28 and TRBJ2-5, with 12 bases that match TRBD2. The germline gives CDR1 MDHEN, CDR2 SYDVKM. V dropped 2 bases and J dropped 5; count of bases not matched to a gene: 9. The length of the CDR3 is 17 residues. This chain's CDR3 is CASSLGLAGGPLETQYF. The CDR3 coding sequence is TGTGCCAGCAGTTTAGGGCTAGCGGGAGGGCCGTTGGAGACCCAGTACTTC.

This clonotype was detected ten times or more. The V and J genes are TRBV7-2 and TRBJ2-7; TRBD1 agrees at 8 bases. V lost 6 bases to trimming and J lost 1 base; unmatched junction nucleotides: 8. The germline gives CDR1 SGHTA, CDR2 FQGNSA. The CDR3 consists of 15 residues. Here the CDR3 reads CASRRDRGGSYEQYF. Here the CDR3 DNA reads TGTGCCAGCAGACGAGACAGGGGCGGATCCTACGAGCAGTACTTC.

The chain combines TRBV5-1 with TRBJ2-7; 7 bases map to TRBD1. Germline V lookup: CDR1 SGHRS, CDR2 YFSETQ. CDR3 length equals 13 residues. V lost 8 bases and J lost 4; bases outside the gene matches: 9. The CDR3 DNA is TGCGCCAGTAGTACAGGGGACGTGTACGAGCAGTACTTC. It translates to CASSTGDVYEQYF.

This clonotype was detected many times. V and J are TRBV30 and TRBJ1-6; D call uncertain. The CDR3 extends over 15 amino acids. V lost 3 bases, J lost 0 bases, and 9 bases lay in between. Germline V lookup: CDR1 GTSNPN, CDR2 SVGIG (reference sequence). The CDR3 spells CAWRGSFSYNSPLHF. CDR3 nucleotides: TGTGCCTGGAGGGGCAGCTTCTCCTATAATTCACCCCTCCACTTT.

The gene calls are TRBV20-1 and TRBJ2-7; 8 nucleotides agree with TRBD2. The CDR3 totals 14 residues. Germline CDR1 and CDR2: DFQATT and SNEGSKA (reference sequence). V trimming: 5 bases; J trimming: 2 bases; junction bases outside the gene matches: 8. CDR3 sequence: CSAGPSGGTYEQYF. In DNA form, the CDR3 reads TGCAGTGCTGGCCCCTCGGGGGGGACCTACGAGCAGTACTTC.

This clonotype was seen repeatedly, ten times or more. The rearrangement joins TRBV25-1 to TRBJ1-1; D unclear. V was shortened by 0 bases and J by 9 bases, with 14 bases between the two germline ends. Germline V gene lookup returns CDR1 MGHDK and CDR2 SYGVNS. The CDR3 is 14 amino acids. The CDR3 loop reads CASSEYPTRAQAFF. CDR3 DNA sequence: TGTGCCAGCAGTGAATACCCAACAAGGGCTCAAGCTTTCTTT.

This clonotype was counted at least ten times. The chain employs TRBV28 and TRBJ1-5; 8 bases agree with TRBD1. Looked up from germline, CDR1 is MDHEN and CDR2 is SYDVKM. J was trimmed by 0 bases and V by 7 bases; bases with no gene match: 14. This CDR3 has 18 residues. The CDR3 is CASTLDRDSRNSNQPQHF. CDR3 bases: TGTGCCAGCACCCTGGACAGGGATAGTAGAAATAGCAATCAGCCCCAGCATTTT.